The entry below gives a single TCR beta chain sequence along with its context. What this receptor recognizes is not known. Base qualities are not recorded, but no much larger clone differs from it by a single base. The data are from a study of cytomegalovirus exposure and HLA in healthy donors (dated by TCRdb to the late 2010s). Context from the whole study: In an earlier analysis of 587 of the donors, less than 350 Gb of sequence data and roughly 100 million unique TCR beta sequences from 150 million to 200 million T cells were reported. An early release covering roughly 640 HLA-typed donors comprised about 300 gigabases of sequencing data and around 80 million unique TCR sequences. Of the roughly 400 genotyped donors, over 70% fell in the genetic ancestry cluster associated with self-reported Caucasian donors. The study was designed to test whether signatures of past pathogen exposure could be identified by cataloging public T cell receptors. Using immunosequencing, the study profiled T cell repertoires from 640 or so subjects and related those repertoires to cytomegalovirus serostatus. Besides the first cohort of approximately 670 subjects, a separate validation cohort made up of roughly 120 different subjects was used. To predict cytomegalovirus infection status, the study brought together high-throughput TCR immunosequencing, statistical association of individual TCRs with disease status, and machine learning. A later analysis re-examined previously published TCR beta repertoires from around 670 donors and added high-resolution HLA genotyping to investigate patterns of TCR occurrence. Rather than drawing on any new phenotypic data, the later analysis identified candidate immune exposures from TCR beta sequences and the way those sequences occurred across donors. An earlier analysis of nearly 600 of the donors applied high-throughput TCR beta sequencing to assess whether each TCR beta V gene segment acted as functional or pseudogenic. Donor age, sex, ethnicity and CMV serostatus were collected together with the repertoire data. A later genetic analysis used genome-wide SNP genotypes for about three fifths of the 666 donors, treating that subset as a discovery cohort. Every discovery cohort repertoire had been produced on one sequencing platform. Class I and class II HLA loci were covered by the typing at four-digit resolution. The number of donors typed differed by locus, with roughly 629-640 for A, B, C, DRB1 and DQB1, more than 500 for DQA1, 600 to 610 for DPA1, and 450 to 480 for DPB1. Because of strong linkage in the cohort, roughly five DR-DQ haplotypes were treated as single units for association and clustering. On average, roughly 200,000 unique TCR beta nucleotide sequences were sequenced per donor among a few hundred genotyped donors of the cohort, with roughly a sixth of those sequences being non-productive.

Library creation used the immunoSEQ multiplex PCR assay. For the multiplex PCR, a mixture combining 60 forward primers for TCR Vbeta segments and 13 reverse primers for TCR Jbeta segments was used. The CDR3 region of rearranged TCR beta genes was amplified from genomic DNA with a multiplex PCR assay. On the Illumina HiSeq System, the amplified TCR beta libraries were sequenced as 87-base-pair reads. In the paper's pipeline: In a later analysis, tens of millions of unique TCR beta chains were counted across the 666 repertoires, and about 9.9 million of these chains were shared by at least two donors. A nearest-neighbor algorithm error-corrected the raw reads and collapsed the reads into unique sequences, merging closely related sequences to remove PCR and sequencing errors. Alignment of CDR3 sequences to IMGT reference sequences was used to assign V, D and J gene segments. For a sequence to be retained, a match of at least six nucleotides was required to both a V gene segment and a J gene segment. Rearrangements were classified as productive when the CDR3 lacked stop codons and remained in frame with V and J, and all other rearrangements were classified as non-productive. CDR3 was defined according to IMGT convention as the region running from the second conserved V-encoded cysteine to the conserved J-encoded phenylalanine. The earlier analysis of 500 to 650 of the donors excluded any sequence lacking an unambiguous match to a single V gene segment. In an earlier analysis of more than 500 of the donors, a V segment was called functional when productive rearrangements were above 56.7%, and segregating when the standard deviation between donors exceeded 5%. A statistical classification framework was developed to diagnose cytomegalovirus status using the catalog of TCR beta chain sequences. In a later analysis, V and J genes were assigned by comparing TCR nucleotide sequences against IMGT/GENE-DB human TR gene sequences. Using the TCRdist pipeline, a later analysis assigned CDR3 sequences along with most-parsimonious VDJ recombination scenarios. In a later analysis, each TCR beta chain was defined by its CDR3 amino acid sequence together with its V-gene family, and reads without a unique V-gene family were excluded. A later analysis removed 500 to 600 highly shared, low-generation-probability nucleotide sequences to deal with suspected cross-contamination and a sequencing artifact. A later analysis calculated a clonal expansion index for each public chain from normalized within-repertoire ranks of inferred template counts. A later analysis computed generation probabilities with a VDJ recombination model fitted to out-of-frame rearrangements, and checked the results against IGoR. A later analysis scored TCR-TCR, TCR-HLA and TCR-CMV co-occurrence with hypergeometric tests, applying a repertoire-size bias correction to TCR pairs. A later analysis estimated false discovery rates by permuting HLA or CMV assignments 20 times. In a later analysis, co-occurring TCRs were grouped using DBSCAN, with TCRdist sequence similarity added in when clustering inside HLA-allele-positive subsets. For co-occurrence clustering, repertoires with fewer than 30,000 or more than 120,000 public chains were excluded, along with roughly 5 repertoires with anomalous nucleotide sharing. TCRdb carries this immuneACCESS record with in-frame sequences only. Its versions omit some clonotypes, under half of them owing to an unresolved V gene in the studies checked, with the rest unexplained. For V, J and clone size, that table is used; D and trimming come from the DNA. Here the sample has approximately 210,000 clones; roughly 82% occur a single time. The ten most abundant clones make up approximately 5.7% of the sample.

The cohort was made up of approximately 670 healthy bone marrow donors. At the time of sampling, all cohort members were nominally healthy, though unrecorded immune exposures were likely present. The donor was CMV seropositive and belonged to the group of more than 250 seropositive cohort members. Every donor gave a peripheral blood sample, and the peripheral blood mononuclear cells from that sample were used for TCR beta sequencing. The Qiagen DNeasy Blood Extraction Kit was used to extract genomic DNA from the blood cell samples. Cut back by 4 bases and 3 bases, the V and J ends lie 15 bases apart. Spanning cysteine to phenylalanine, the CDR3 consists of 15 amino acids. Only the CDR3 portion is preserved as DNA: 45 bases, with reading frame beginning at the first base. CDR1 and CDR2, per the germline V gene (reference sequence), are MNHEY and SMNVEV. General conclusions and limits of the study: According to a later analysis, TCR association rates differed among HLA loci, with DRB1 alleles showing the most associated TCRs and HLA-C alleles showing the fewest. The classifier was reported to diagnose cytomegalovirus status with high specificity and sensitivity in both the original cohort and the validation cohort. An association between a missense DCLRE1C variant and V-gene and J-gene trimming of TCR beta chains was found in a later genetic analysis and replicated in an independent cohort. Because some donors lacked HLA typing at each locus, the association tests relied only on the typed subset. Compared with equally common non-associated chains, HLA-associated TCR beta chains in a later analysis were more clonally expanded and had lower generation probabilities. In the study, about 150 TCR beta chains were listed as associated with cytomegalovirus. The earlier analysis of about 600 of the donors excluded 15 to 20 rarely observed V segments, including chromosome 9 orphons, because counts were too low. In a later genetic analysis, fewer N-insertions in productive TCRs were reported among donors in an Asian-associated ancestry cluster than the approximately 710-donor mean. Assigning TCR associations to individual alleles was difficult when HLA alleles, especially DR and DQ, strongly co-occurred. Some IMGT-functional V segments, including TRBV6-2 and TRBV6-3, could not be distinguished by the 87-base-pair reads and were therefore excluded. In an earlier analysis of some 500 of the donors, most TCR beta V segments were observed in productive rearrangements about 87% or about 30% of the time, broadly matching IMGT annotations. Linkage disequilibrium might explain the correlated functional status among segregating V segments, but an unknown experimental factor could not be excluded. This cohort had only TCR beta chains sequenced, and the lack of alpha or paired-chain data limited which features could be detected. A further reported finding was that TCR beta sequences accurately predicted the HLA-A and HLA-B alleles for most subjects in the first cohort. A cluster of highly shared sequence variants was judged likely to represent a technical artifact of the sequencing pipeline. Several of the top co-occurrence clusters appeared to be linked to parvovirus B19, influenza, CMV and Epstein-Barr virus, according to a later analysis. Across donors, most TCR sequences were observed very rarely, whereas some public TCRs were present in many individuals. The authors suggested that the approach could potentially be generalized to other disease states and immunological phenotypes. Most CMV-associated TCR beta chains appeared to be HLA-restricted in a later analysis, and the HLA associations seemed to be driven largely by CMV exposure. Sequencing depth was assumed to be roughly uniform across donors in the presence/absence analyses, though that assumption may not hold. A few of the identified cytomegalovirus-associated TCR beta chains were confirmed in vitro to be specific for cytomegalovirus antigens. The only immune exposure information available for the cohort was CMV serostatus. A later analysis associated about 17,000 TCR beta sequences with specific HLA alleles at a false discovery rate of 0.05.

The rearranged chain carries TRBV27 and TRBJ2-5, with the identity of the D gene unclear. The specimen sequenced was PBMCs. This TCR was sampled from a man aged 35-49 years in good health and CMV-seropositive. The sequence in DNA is TGTGCCAGCAGTTCCCTGGGCAGGTCTGAAGAGACCCAGTACTTC. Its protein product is CASSSLGRSEETQYF.